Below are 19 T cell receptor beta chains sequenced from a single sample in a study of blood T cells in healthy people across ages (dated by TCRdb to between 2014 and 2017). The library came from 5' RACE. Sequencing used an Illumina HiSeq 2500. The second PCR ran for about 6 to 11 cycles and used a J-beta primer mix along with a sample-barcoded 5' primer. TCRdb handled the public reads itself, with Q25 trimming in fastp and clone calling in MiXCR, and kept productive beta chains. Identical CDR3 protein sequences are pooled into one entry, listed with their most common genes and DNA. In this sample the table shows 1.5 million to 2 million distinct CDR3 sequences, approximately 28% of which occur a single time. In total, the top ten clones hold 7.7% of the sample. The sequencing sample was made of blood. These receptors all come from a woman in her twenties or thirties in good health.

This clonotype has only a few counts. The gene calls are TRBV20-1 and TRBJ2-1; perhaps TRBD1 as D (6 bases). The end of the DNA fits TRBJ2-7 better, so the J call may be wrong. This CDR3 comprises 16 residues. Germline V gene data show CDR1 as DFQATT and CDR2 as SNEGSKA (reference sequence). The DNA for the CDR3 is TGCAGTGCTACGATCGCAGGGGAAAGCTCCTACAATGAGCAGTACTTC. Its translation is CSATIAGESSYNEQYF.

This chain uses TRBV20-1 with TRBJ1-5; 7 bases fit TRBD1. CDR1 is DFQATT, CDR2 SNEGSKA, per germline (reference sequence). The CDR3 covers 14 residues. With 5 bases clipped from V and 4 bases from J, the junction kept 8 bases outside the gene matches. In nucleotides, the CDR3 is TGCAGTGCTGCCCACGCAGGGGGGAATCAGCCCCAGCATTTT. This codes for CSAAHAGGNQPQHF.

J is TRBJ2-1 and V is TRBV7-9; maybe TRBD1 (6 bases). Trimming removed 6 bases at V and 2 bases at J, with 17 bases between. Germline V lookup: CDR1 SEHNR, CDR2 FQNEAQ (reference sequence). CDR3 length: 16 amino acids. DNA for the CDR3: TGTGCCAGCAGTGTTTACGGGACAACCGCCTACAATGAGCAGTTCTTC. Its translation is CASSVYGTTAYNEQFF.

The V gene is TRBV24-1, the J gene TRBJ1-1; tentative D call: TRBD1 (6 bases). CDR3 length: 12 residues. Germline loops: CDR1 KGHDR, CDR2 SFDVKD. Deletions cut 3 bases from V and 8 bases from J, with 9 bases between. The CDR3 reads CATSDTTGEAFF. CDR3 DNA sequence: TGTGCCACCAGTGATACTACAGGGGAAGCTTTCTTT.

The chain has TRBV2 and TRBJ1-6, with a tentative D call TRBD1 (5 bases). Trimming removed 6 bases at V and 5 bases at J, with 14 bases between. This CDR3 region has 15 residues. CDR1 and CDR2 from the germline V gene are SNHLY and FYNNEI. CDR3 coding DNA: TGTGCCAGCAGACCAGGGAATATCGATAATTCACCCCTCCACTTT. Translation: CASRPGNIDNSPLHF.

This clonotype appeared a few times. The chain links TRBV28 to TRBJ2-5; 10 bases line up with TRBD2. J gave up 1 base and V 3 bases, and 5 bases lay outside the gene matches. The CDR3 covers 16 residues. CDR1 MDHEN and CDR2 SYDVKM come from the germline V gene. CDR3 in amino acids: CASSFTLAGVQETQYF. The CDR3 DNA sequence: TGTGCCAGCAGTTTCACGCTAGCGGGGGTCCAAGAGACCCAGTACTTC.

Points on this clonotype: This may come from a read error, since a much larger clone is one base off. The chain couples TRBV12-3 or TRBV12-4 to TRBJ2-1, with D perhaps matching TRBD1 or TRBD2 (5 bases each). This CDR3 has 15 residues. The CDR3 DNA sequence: TGTGCCAGCAGTTTCCGGCAGGGAGCCTACGATGAGCAGTTCTTC. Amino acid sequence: CASSFRQGAYDEQFF.

The CDR3 loop is CASSSRGPYYNEQFF. CDR3 DNA sequence: TGTGCCAGCAGCTCCAGGGGCCCCTACTACAATGAGCAGTTCTTC. The chain links TRBV7-2 to TRBJ2-1; perhaps TRBD1 as D (6 bases). The germline CDR1 and CDR2 sequences are SGHTA and FQGNSA. Trimming shortened V by 4 bases and J by 3 bases, and 13 bases separated the two germline ends. This CDR3 spans 15 amino acids.

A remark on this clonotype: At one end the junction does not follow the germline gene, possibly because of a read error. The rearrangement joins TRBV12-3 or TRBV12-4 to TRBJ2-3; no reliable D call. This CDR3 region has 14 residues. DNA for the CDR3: TGTGCCAGCAGTTTAGAGGCGAGCACAGATATGCAGTATTTT. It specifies CASSLEASTDMQYF.

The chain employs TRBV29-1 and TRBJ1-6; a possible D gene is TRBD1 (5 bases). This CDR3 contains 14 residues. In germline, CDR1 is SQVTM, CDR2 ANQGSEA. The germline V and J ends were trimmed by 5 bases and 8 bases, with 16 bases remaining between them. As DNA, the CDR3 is TGCAGCGTTTCCGAGACAGACAGATATTCACCCCTCCACTTT. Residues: CSVSETDRYSPLHF.

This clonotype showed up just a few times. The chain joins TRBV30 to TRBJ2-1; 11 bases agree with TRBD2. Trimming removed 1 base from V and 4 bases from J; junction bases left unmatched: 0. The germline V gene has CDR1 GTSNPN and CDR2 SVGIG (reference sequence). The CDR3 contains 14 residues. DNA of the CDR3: TGTGCCTGGAGTGGGACTAGCGGGTACAATGAGCAGTTCTTC. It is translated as CAWSGTSGYNEQFF.

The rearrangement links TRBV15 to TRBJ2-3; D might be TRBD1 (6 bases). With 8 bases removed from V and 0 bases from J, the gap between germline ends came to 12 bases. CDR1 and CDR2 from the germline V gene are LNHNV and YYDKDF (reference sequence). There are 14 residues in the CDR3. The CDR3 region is CATSDSYSTDTQYF. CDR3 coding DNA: TGTGCCACCTCGGACAGTTACAGCACAGATACGCAGTATTTT.

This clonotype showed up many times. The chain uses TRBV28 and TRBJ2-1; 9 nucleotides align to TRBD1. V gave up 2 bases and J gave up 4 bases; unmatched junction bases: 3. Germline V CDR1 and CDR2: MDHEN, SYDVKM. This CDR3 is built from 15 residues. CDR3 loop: CASSLPGTGYNEQFF. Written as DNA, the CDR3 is TGTGCCAGCAGTTTACCCGGGACAGGGTACAATGAGCAGTTCTTC.

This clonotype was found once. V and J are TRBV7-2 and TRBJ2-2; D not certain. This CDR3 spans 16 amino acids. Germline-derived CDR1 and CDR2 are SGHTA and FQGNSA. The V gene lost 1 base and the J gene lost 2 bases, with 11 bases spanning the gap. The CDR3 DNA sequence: TGTGCCAGCAGCTTAGGTCAGAGAATAAACACCGGGGAGCTGTTTTTT. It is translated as CASSLGQRINTGELFF.

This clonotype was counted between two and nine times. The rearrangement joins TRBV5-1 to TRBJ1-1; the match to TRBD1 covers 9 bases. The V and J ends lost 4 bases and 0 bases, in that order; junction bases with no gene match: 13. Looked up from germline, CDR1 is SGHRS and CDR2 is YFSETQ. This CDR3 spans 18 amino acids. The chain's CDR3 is CASSVMPGQGSMNTEAFF. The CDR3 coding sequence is TGCGCCAGCAGCGTGATGCCGGGACAGGGCTCCATGAACACTGAAGCTTTCTTT.

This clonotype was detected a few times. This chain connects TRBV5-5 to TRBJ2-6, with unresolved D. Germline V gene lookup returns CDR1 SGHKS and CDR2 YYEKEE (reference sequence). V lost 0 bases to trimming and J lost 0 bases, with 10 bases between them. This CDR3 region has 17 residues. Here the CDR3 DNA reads TGTGCCAGCAGCTTGGCCGCAGTCACCTCTGGGGCCAACGTCCTGACTTTC. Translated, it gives CASSLAAVTSGANVLTF.

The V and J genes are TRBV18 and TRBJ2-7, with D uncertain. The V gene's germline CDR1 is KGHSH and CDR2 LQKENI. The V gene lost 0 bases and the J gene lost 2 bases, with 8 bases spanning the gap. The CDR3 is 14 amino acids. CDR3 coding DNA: TGTGCCAGCTCACCACCCGCTGACACCTACGAGCAGTACTTC. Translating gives CASSPPADTYEQYF. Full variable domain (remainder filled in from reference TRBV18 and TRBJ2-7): NAGVMQNPRHLVRRRGQEARLRCSPMKGHSHVYWYRQLPEEGLKFMVYLQKENIIDESGMPKERFSAEFPKEGPSILRIQQVVRGDSAAYFCASSPPADTYEQYFGPGTRLTVT.

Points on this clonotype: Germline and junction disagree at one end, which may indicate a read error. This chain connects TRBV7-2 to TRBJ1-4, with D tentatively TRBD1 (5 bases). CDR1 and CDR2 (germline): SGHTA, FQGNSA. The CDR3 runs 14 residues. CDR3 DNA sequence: TGTGCCAGCAGCAAGGGGATAGCTAATGAAAAACGGTTTTTT. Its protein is CASSKGIANEKRFF.

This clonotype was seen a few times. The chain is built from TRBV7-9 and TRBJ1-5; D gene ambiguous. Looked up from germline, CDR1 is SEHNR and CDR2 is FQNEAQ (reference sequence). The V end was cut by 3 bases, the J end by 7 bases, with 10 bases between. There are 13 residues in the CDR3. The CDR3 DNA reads TGTGCCAGCAGCTTGGGAGGGTTGCAGCCCCAGCATTTT. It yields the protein CASSLGGLQPQHF. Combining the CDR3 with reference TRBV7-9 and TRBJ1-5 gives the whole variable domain DTGVSQNPRHKITKRGQNVTFRCDPISEHNRLYWYRQTLGQGPEFLTYFQNEAQLEKSRLLSDRFSAERPKGSFSTLEIQRTEQGDSAMYLCASSLGGLQPQHFGDGTRLSIL.